Below are 26 T cell receptor beta chains sequenced from a single sample in a study of blood T cell repertoires in COVID-19. Measured with immunoSEQ multiplex PCR; TCRdb has only the in-frame clones, and not every one. The sample yields over 250,000 clones, roughly 86% seen once. The sequencing input was peripheral blood. These receptors all stem from a man aged 35-49 years who had recovered from COVID-19.

This chain uses TRBV7-8 with TRBJ2-3; 10 bases map to TRBD2. CDR1 SGHVS and CDR2 FQNEAQ come from the germline V gene. The CDR3 sequence is 15 residues long. Losses at the gene ends were 2 bases for V and 3 bases for J; bases not matched to a gene: 2. CDR3 DNA sequence: TGTGCCAGCAGCTTATTACTAGCGGGGACAGATACGCAGTATTTT. Amino acids: CASSLLLAGTDTQYF.

V usage is TRBV19 and J usage is TRBJ1-2; D possibly corresponds to TRBD1 (5 bases). Germline V lookup: CDR1 LNHDA, CDR2 SQIVND (reference sequence). V lost 5 bases, J lost 1 base, and 11 bases lay in between. This CDR3 is 14 amino acids long. CDR3 amino acids: CASSSGPYNYGYTF. CDR3 nucleotides: TGTGCCAGTAGTTCAGGGCCGTATAACTATGGCTACACCTTC.

The chain is built from TRBV28 and TRBJ2-7; 10 bases are shared with TRBD2. Germline V gene data show CDR1 as MDHEN and CDR2 as SYDVKM. The CDR3 is 14 residues long. V shed 4 bases, J shed 4 bases, and the junction held 4 bases outside the gene matches. In DNA, the CDR3 is TGTGCCAGCAGTTCCGGGACTAGCGAATACGAGCAGTACTTC. This sequence encodes CASSSGTSEYEQYF.

This rearrangement joins TRBV7-9 to TRBJ2-4; D might be TRBD2 (5 bases). Germline CDR1 is SEHNR and CDR2 is FQNEAQ (reference sequence). The V end was cut by 4 bases, the J end by 2 bases, with 15 bases between. The CDR3 consists of 16 residues. The CDR3 reads CASSSGRTGTKNIQYF. The CDR3 DNA follows: TGTGCCAGCAGCTCCGGTCGAACGGGGACCAAAAACATTCAGTACTTC.

This clone was counted once. CDR3 bases: TGCGCCAGCAGCTGGTTAGCGGGGGGGCCCCAAGAGACCCAGTACTTC. This gives the protein CASSWLAGGPQETQYF. The chain is built from TRBV5-1 and TRBJ2-5; 11 nucleotides agree with TRBD2. V shed 3 bases and J 1 base; nucleotides not matched to a gene: 5. The germline V gene has CDR1 SGHRS and CDR2 YFSETQ. There are 16 residues in the CDR3.

The chain is built from TRBV19 and TRBJ1-6, with TRBD1 matching over 8 bases. CDR3 length: 16 residues. From germline, CDR1 is LNHDA and CDR2 SQIVND (reference sequence). V trimming: 4 bases; J trimming: 8 bases; junction bases outside the gene matches: 10. The CDR3 DNA reads as TGTGCCAGTAGTAGGGTCGCAGGGGGCTCCTATTCACCCCTCCACTTT. Translated: CASSRVAGGSYSPLHF.

The CDR3 nucleotides read TGTGCCAGCAGATTGGGGCAGGGACTAGCTTTCTTT. The encoded protein is CASRLGQGLAFF. This rearrangement joins TRBV12-3 or TRBV12-4 to TRBJ1-1; maybe TRBD1 (5 bases). The CDR3 loop spans 12 amino acids. V lost 6 bases, J lost 10 bases, and 15 bases lay in between.

A few counts support this clone. The chain uses TRBV18 and TRBJ1-1; D is possibly TRBD1 (6 bases). The CDR3 has 16 amino acids. V lost 2 bases to trimming and J lost 7 bases, with 20 bases between them. The germline V gene has CDR1 KGHSH and CDR2 LQKENI. The CDR3 sequence: CASSPTRLDRWSEAFF. CDR3 DNA sequence: TGTGCCAGCTCACCAACAAGACTTGACAGGTGGAGTGAAGCTTTCTTT.

This chain links TRBV6-2 or TRBV6-3 with TRBJ2-7, with a possible D match to TRBD2 (5 bases). Germline V lookup: CDR1 MNHEY, CDR2 SVGEGT. V was shortened by 5 bases and J by 0 bases, with 14 bases between the two germline ends. The CDR3 is 15 residues long. CDR3 coding DNA: TGTGCCAGCAGTGACCCGGGATTAAGCTCCTACGAGCAGTACTTC. It codes for CASSDPGLSSYEQYF.

This clone occurred once. This rearrangement joins TRBV6-2 or TRBV6-3 to TRBJ2-7, with TRBD2 matching 7 bases. Germline V lookup: CDR1 MNHEY, CDR2 SVGEGT. The length of the CDR3 is 12 residues. V was pared by 2 bases and J by 10 bases, with 5 bases of the junction left unmatched. The CDR3 nucleotides are TGTGCCAGCAGTTACGGCGGGAGTCCCCAGTACTTC. Translated, it gives CASSYGGSPQYF.

The genes are TRBV23-1 and TRBJ1-5; D is unclear. Being an ORF, TRBV23-1 has a function that is uncertain. CDR3 length equals 16 residues. V lost 6 bases, J lost 6 bases, and 21 bases lay in between. In nucleotides, the CDR3 is TGCGCCAGCAGCCCTGGACTCGCCGGAGGGAGTCAGCCCCAGCATTTT. The encoded protein is CASSPGLAGGSQPQHF.

This sequence joins TRBV6-2 or TRBV6-3 and TRBJ2-2; no reliable D call. V gave up 5 bases and J gave up 1 base, with 8 bases separating them. This CDR3 region has 14 residues. Germline V CDR1 and CDR2: MNHEY, SVGEGT. CDR3 residues: CASSPRRNTGELFF. The CDR3 bases are TGTGCCAGCAGTCCCAGGCGGAACACCGGGGAGCTGTTTTTT.

The J gene is TRBJ1-2, the V gene TRBV6-6; weak D call: TRBD1 (6 bases). Germline CDR1 reads MNHNY; CDR2 reads SVGAGI (reference sequence). The CDR3 spans 16 residues. The germline V and J ends were trimmed by 7 bases and 2 bases, with 20 bases remaining between them. The DNA of the CDR3 is TGTGCCAGCATCGTAACACCGGGACACCTAAACTATGGCTACACCTTC. Its protein product is CASIVTPGHLNYGYTF.

This rearrangement joins TRBV6-2 or TRBV6-3 to TRBJ2-3; D perhaps matches TRBD2 (5 bases). The CDR3 length is 17 residues. Trimming cost V 0 bases and J 2 bases, with 15 bases left between them. CDR1 MNHEY and CDR2 SVGEGT come from the germline V gene. CDR3: CASSYSPPDGVTDTQYF. The CDR3 DNA sequence: TGTGCCAGCAGTTACTCCCCCCCGGACGGGGTCACAGATACGCAGTATTTT.

This clone turned up a few times. The chain uses TRBV7-9 and TRBJ1-3; 7 nucleotides match TRBD1. The CDR3 loop spans 14 amino acids. Trimming at V came to 3 bases and at J to 4 bases, leaving 3 bases not matched to a gene. Germline CDR1 is SEHNR and CDR2 is FQNEAQ (reference sequence). The CDR3 DNA reads as TGTGCCAGCAGCTTGGGGACAGACGGAAACACCATATATTTT. It yields the protein CASSLGTDGNTIYF.

V usage is TRBV3-1 (or the pseudogene TRBV3-2) and J usage is TRBJ1-2; D unclear. V was clipped by 0 bases and J by 4 bases, with 3 bases between them. The germline V gene encodes CDR1 LGHDT and CDR2 YNNKEL (reference sequence). CDR3 size: 12 residues. This chain's CDR3 is CASSQDIYGYTF. The CDR3 coding sequence is TGTGCCAGCAGCCAAGACATCTATGGCTACACCTTC.

This chain links TRBV23-1 with TRBJ2-2; a weak D match, TRBD1 (6 bases). TRBV23-1 is flagged as an ORF with uncertain function. The CDR3 totals 15 residues. V was cut by 2 bases and J by 3 bases, with 10 bases left in between. Here the CDR3 reads CASSQEDSDTGELFF. Here the CDR3 DNA reads TGCGCCAGCAGTCAAGAGGACAGCGACACCGGGGAGCTGTTTTTT.

This sequence joins TRBV24-1 and TRBJ2-7, with TRBD2 as a possible D gene (5 bases). Trimming left V 10 bases short and J 7 bases short, with 19 bases between. The germline CDR1 and CDR2 sequences are KGHDR and SFDVKD. The CDR3 spans 13 residues. CDR3 in amino acids: CATPLEGSLEQYF. The CDR3 DNA is TGTGCCACTCCCCTCGAGGGATCCCTTGAGCAGTACTTC.

The rearrangement links TRBV6-5 to TRBJ1-3; a weak D match, TRBD1 (5 bases). The CDR3 runs 15 residues. Germline lookup yields CDR1 MNHEY and CDR2 SVGAGI. Trimming left V 6 bases short and J 0 bases short, with 12 bases between. The DNA for the CDR3 is TGTGCCAGCAGCCCACAGGAATACTCTGGAAACACCATATATTTT. It codes for CASSPQEYSGNTIYF.

This chain joins TRBV6-6 and TRBJ1-1; 8 bases are a match to TRBD1. V trimming: 5 bases; J trimming: 0 bases; junction bases outside the gene matches: 5. Per germline, CDR1 MNHNY and CDR2 SVGAGI (reference sequence). The CDR3 has 15 amino acids. The CDR3 region is CASSRTGLVNTEAFF. The CDR3 DNA reads TGTGCCAGCAGTCGGACAGGGCTCGTGAACACTGAAGCTTTCTTT.

The chain is built from TRBV18 and TRBJ1-4; D may be TRBD1 (5 bases). This CDR3 is 14 amino acids long. Trimming pared 6 bases from V and 8 bases from J, leaving 16 bases between. The germline V gene encodes CDR1 KGHSH and CDR2 LQKENI. CDR3 coding DNA: TGTGCCAGCTCCCCTCTCGGCCGGGGGGAAAAACTGTTTTTT. Translating it yields CASSPLGRGEKLFF.

The V call is TRBV19, the J call TRBJ2-7; D may be TRBD2 (5 bases). Germline V CDR1 and CDR2: LNHDA, SQIVND (reference sequence). The CDR3 extends over 13 amino acids. The V gene lost 10 bases and the J gene lost 3 bases, with 16 bases spanning the gap. The CDR3 region is CATEGRADYEQYF. The CDR3 DNA sequence: TGTGCCACAGAGGGCAGAGCGGACTACGAGCAGTACTTC.

This clone was seen only a few times. The rearrangement uses TRBV23-1 and TRBJ2-3; 11 bases are a match to TRBD1. TRBV23-1 is marked as an open reading frame, function uncertain. The V segment lost 10 bases and the J segment 2 bases; nucleotides outside the gene matches: 5. The CDR3 has 14 residues. The CDR3 loop reads CANNGQGATDTQYF. In nucleotides, the CDR3 is TGCGCCAACAATGGACAGGGGGCCACAGATACGCAGTATTTT.

The chain recombines TRBV2 with TRBJ2-3, with 8 positions matching TRBD2. The CDR3 runs to 16 residues. In germline, CDR1 is SNHLY, CDR2 FYNNEI. Unmatched junction bases numbered 8, after V lost 6 bases and J lost 0 bases. Here the CDR3 DNA reads TGTGCCAGCAGGGGACTACTAGCGGCGAGCACAGATACGCAGTATTTT. Amino acid sequence: CASRGLLAASTDTQYF.

The chain has TRBV9 and TRBJ2-1, with a tentative D call TRBD2 (6 bases). Looked up from germline, CDR1 is SGDLS and CDR2 is YYNGEE. Trimming pared 9 bases from V and 9 bases from J, leaving 25 bases between. The CDR3 runs to 15 residues. In DNA, the CDR3 is TGTGCCACCGGGCGGGGACCCAATAGCCGGGGTGAGCAGTTCTTC. The encoded protein is CATGRGPNSRGEQFF.

The chain links TRBV9 to TRBJ1-1, with D possibly TRBD1 on 6 matching bases. CDR1 SGDLS and CDR2 YYNGEE come from the germline V gene. The CDR3 covers 14 residues. V was trimmed by 3 bases and J by 4 bases, leaving 13 bases between them. CDR3 sequence (DNA): TGTGCCAGCAGCGCTCAAACAGGGTCCACTGAAGCTTTCTTT. Its translation is CASSAQTGSTEAFF. Full variable domain (outside the CDR3, taken from reference TRBV9 and TRBJ1-1): DSGVTQTPKHLITATGQRVTLRCSPRSGDLSVYWYQQSLDQGLQFLIQYYNGEERAKGNILERFSAQQFPDLHSELNLSSLELGDSALYFCASSAQTGSTEAFFGQGTRLTVV.